These 3 T cell receptor beta chains were sequenced from one sample in a study of CD8 T cells in ankylosing spondylitis. Broader study findings: It appeared that ankylosing spondylitis blood was characterized by a TCR beta motif of eight highly homologous variants.

No cognate antigen is known for these TCRs. TCRdb re-analysed the 5' RACE reads in MiXCR, keeping a single row per CDR3 protein. Among more than 400,000 distinct CDR3 sequences listed, about 5.2% were seen once. Sequencing was carried out using blood, either unsorted or a sorted T cell fraction (not recorded which). Receptor source: a male donor with ankylosing spondylitis.

This clonotype was observed a handful of times. V and J are TRBV4-3 and TRBJ2-2; perhaps TRBD2 as D (5 bases). The V end lost 0 bases, the J end lost 2 bases, and 10 bases lay between the germline ends. The CDR3 contains 16 residues. Germline-derived CDR1 and CDR2 are LGHNA and YSLEER. The CDR3 spells CASSQEEAGNTGELFF. For the CDR3, the DNA is TGCGCCAGCAGCCAAGAGGAGGCGGGTAACACCGGGGAGCTGTTTTTT.

This clonotype was seen repeatedly, ten times or more. J is TRBJ2-7 and V is TRBV10-2; 7 bases line up with TRBD1. The CDR3 is 15 residues long. The V and J ends lost 7 bases and 1 base, in that order; junction bases with no gene match: 10. Per the germline V gene, CDR1 is WSHSY and CDR2 is SAAADI. The CDR3 bases are TGCGCCAGCAAATCCCCCTCGACAGGGTCCTACGAGCAGTACTTC. It yields the protein CASKSPSTGSYEQYF.

This chain joins TRBV12-3 or TRBV12-4 and TRBJ2-7; no clear D. V lost 3 bases and J 0 bases, leaving 12 bases between the germline ends. The CDR3 has 15 amino acids. This chain's CDR3 is CASSFRTRSSYEQYF. CDR3 coding DNA: TGTGCCAGCAGTTTTAGGACCAGGAGCTCCTACGAGCAGTACTTC.